These 17 T cell receptor beta chains came from one sample sequenced in a study of tumor and adjacent non-tumor tissue in lung cancer. A modified ARM-PCR protocol with three rounds of nested PCR amplified TCRbeta. TCRdb processed the multiplex PCR reads anew with MiXCR; each CDR3 protein has one entry. The sample includes about 77,000 distinct CDR3 sequences, more than 65% of them seen just once. RNA was extracted from bulk tissue without any cell sorting. The normal lung tissue was taken more than 3 cm from the tumor edge. Sequenced: distant non-tumor lung tissue. These receptors were collected from a man aged 65-85 years with non-small cell lung cancer.

Worth noting for this clonotype: One end of the junction does not line up with germline, which may come from a read error. The chain carries TRBV5-4 and TRBJ2-1; D gene unclear. CDR3 length equals 14 residues. CDR1 is SGHNT, CDR2 YYREEE, per germline (reference sequence). For the CDR3, the DNA is TGTTCCAGCAGCTTGATAGGCTCCTACAATGAGCAGCTCTTC. It translates to CSSSLIGSYNEQLF.

Turning to this clonotype: The germline gene is not matched at one end of the junction; a read error may be the cause. The CDR3 protein is CACNKQGSTDHETQYF. CDR3 nucleotides: TGTGCCTGCAACAAACAGGGGTCAACTGACCATGAGACCCAGTACTTC. The chain joins TRBV6-2 or TRBV6-3 to TRBJ2-5, with 7 bases matching TRBD1. In germline, CDR1 is MNHEY, CDR2 SVGEGT. The CDR3 extends over 16 amino acids.

This clonotype appeared a single time. This chain joins TRBV11-2 and TRBJ2-1; the D gene is possibly TRBD2 (6 bases). Trimming removed 10 bases from V and 13 bases from J, with 29 bases in between. Looked up from germline, CDR1 is SGHAT and CDR2 is FQNNGV. CDR3 length equals 15 residues. In nucleotides, the CDR3 is TGTGCCACCCAGCCGGGGCTAGCGAGCTACACTGAACAGTTCTTC. As protein: CATQPGLASYTEQFF. Combining the CDR3 with reference TRBV11-2 and TRBJ2-1 gives the whole variable domain EAGVAQSPRYKIIEKRQSVAFWCNPISGHATLYWYQQILGQGPKLLIQFQNNGVVDDSQLPKDRFSAERLKGVDSTLKIQPAKLEDSAVYLCATQPGLASYTEQFFGPGTRLTVL.

The chain has TRBV28 and TRBJ2-1; D is unclear. Trimming stripped 10 bases from V and 7 bases from J, with 11 bases between. There are 11 residues in the CDR3. Germline CDR1 reads MDHEN; CDR2 reads SYDVKM. The CDR3 reads CATALWNEQFF. The CDR3 nucleotides are TGTGCCACCGCATTGTGGAATGAGCAGTTCTTC.

Concerning this clonotype: Germline is not matched at one junction end, which may reflect a read error. The chain recombines TRBV7-9 with TRBJ2-1; the D call may be TRBD1 or TRBD2 (6 bases each). The CDR3 extends over 15 amino acids. Germline V gene data show CDR1 as SEHNR and CDR2 as FQNEAQ (reference sequence). Here the CDR3 DNA reads TGTGCCAGCAGCCCCACCGGGGGCGGAAACAATGAGCTGCTCTTC. This sequence encodes CASSPTGGGNNELLF.

On this clonotype itself: Germline is not matched at one junction end, which may reflect a read error. The chain has TRBV24-1 and TRBJ1-5; 7 bases map to TRBD1. The CDR3 consists of 18 residues. CDR1 is KGHDR, CDR2 SFDVKD, per germline. In DNA form, the CDR3 reads TGTGCCACCAATGACGGACAGGTAAAGCCCCACCAAGGGCAGCCCCAACATTTT. As protein: CATNDGQVKPHQGQPQHF.

This clonotype occurred a few times. Given a much more abundant clone one base away, this may be a read error. J is TRBJ2-1 and V is TRBV6-6; TRBD2 might be the D (5 bases). This CDR3 has 15 residues. In germline, CDR1 is MNHNY, CDR2 SVGAGI (reference sequence). V was pared by 7 bases and J by 9 bases, with 22 bases between. The CDR3 protein is CASNSMSPGSSEQFF. For the CDR3, the DNA is TGTGCCAGCAACTCAATGTCGCCGGGAAGCAGTGAGCAGTTCTTC.

This clonotype was recorded only once. The chain combines TRBV6-5 with TRBJ1-1; D is unclear. The germline V gene has CDR1 MNHEY and CDR2 SVGAGI. This CDR3 spans 14 amino acids. With 6 bases removed from V and 4 bases from J, the gap between germline ends came to 15 bases. CDR3: CASSPRRPITEAFF. The CDR3 DNA is TGTGCCAGCAGCCCCCGACGGCCGATCACTGAAGCTTTCTTT.

V gene TRBV4-2 combines with J gene TRBJ2-7; TRBD1 aligns across 9 bases. This CDR3 comprises 17 residues. Germline CDR1 reads LGHNA; CDR2 reads YNFKEQ. V lost 1 base, J lost 3 bases, and 10 bases stayed unmatched. The CDR3 sequence: CASSQAASGTGHYEQYF. The CDR3 DNA sequence: TGTGCCAGCAGCCAAGCCGCGTCCGGGACAGGGCACTACGAGCAGTACTTC.

V is TRBV4-1 and J is TRBJ2-3; TRBD1 matches 7 bases. Germline lookup yields CDR1 MGHRA and CDR2 YSYEKL. The V and J ends lost 9 bases and 6 bases, in that order; junction bases with no gene match: 18. This CDR3 region has 16 residues. CDR3 amino acids: CASSKGVRGFVDTQYF. The CDR3 DNA follows: TGCGCCAGTAGCAAAGGAGTCAGGGGGTTCGTGGATACGCAGTATTTT.

In the case of this clonotype: The junction differs from germline at one of its ends, possibly a read error. The chain joins TRBV5-1 to TRBJ2-7; D gene uncertain. The CDR3 length is 14 residues. Looked up from germline, CDR1 is SGHRS and CDR2 is YFSETQ. The CDR3 sequence is CASNLFEGFYEQYF. CDR3 nucleotides: TGCGCCAGCAACTTGTTTGAAGGTTTCTACGAGCAATACTTC.

A word on this clonotype: One end of the junction varies from germline; a read error may be responsible. The CDR3 DNA reads as TGTGCCAACAGCTTAACTCTTTACGAGCATTACTTC. Protein sequence: CANSLTLYEHYF. V is TRBV11-2 and J is TRBJ2-7; no clear D gene. Germline V gives CDR1 SGHAT, CDR2 FQNNGV. The CDR3 sequence is 12 residues long.

The chain is built from TRBV12-3 or TRBV12-4 and TRBJ2-3; tentatively, D is TRBD1 or TRBD2 (6 bases each). Trimming shortened V by 1 base and J by 8 bases, and 13 bases separated the two germline ends. This CDR3 comprises 14 residues. The CDR3 protein is CASSLEGGPGTQYF. CDR3 sequence (DNA): TGTGCCAGCAGTTTAGAGGGGGGACCGGGTACGCAGTATTTT.

About this clonotype: In this CDR3 the conserved last residue, phenylalanine or tryptophan, is missing, so a read error is likely. It is unclear where the CDR3 begins or ends on the DNA, so no DNA is shown, and the CDR3 is as TCRdb lists it. The J gene is TRBJ2-7, the V gene TRBV11-2; the table's D call of TRBD1 was not tested on the DNA. The CDR3 numbers 14 amino acids, ends counted. Germline V gene lookup returns CDR1 SGHAT and CDR2 FQNNGV. CDR3: CASSLRGGTYEQYY.

A note on this clonotype: At one of its ends the junction is not consistent with the germline gene, which may arise from a read error. CDR3 sequence (DNA): TGTACCAGCGGTGAAAGGCAGGGGTTAGCCAAAAACATTCAGTACTTC. It encodes CTSGERQGLAKNIQYF. This chain links TRBV6-1 with TRBJ2-4; TRBD1 is a possible D gene (6 bases). Germline CDR1 reads MNHNS; CDR2 reads SASEGT. This CDR3 region has 16 residues.

Remarks on this clonotype: One end of the junction fails to match germline, which may point to a read error. The chain joins TRBV11-2 to TRBJ2-3; 14 bases are a match to TRBD2. Germline CDR1 SGHAT, CDR2 FQNNGV. The CDR3 has 19 amino acids. The CDR3 coding sequence is TGTTCCAGCAGCCGGGGACTAGCGGGGGTGCCCCGACTCACAGATACGCAGTATTTT. It encodes CSSSRGLAGVPRLTDTQYF. Full variable domain (outside the CDR3, taken from reference TRBV11-2 and TRBJ2-3): EAGVAQSPRYKIIEKRQSVAFWCNPISGHATLYWYQQILGQGPKLLIQFQNNGVVDDSQLPKDRFSAERLKGVDSTLKIQPAKLEDSAVYLCSSSRGLAGVPRLTDTQYFGPGTRLTVL.

The chain joins TRBV12-3 or TRBV12-4 to TRBJ1-5, with D possibly being TRBD1 (6 bases). The CDR3 is 16 residues long. Trimming removed 0 bases at V and 10 bases at J, with 19 bases between. The CDR3 DNA reads TGTGCCAGCAGTTTAGCTTTGGAGGGGGGGGCTACTCCCCAGCATTTT. Protein: CASSLALEGGATPQHF.